These 10 T cell receptor beta chains came from one sample sequenced in a study of cytomegalovirus exposure and HLA in healthy donors. Produced via immunoSEQ multiplex PCR; TCRdb's table is partial and in-frame only. The repertoire holds a few hundred thousand clones, 90% seen once, with 3% to 3.5% in the top ten. Sequenced sample: PBMCs. The receptor set was obtained from a woman aged 25 to 39 in good health and CMV-seronegative.

The rearrangement links TRBV5-1 to TRBJ2-3, with D perhaps matching TRBD1 (6 bases). V gave up 10 bases and J gave up 5 bases, with 20 bases separating them. There are 14 residues in the CDR3. From germline, CDR1 is SGHRS and CDR2 YFSETQ. The CDR3 region has the DNA TGCGCCGTATCGTTGACAGGCTACGGAGATACGCAGTATTTT. Translated: CAVSLTGYGDTQYF.

This chain uses TRBV19 with TRBJ2-3; possibly TRBD2 for D (6 bases). The V and J ends lost 3 bases and 4 bases respectively, with 11 bases between them. The CDR3 contains 14 residues. Germline assignment: CDR1 LNHDA and CDR2 SQIVND (reference sequence). CDR3 coding DNA: TGTGCCAGTAGTATGGTGGAGGGTGCAGATACGCAGTATTTT. It specifies CASSMVEGADTQYF.

This chain links TRBV19 with TRBJ2-7; TRBD1 matches 9 bases. The CDR3 spans 15 residues. The V gene's germline CDR1 is LNHDA and CDR2 SQIVND (reference sequence). The J segment lost 5 bases and the V segment lost 6 bases, leaving 11 bases of the junction unmatched. The CDR3: CASRPVDRGQNEQYF. Written as DNA, the CDR3 is TGTGCCAGTAGGCCTGTGGACAGGGGACAAAACGAGCAGTACTTC.

The gene calls are TRBV18 and TRBJ1-1, with TRBD1 matching over 8 bases. Unmatched junction bases numbered 7, after V lost 6 bases and J lost 1 base. Germline-derived CDR1 and CDR2 are KGHSH and LQKENI. CDR3 size: 15 residues. This CDR3 reads CASSRQQGENTEAFF. In DNA, the CDR3 is TGTGCCAGCTCGCGTCAACAGGGGGAGAACACTGAAGCTTTCTTT.

The V and J genes are TRBV29-1 and TRBJ2-7; D not resolved. V lost 1 base to trimming and J lost 3 bases, with 4 bases between them. The length of the CDR3 is 11 residues. Germline-derived CDR1 and CDR2 are SQVTM and ANQGSEA. The CDR3 here is CSVEVLYEQYF. The CDR3 DNA reads TGCAGCGTTGAAGTACTCTACGAGCAGTACTTC.

The rearrangement links TRBV19 to TRBJ1-5; D may be TRBD1 (5 bases). V lost 10 bases and J lost 2, with 12 bases in between. CDR1 and CDR2 from the germline V gene are LNHDA and SQIVND (reference sequence). This CDR3 is 13 amino acids long. CDR3 bases: TGTGCCACGGCGGTGGGGGGCAATCAGCCCCAGCATTTT. Its translation is CATAVGGNQPQHF.

Of note for this clone: This same CDR3 is encoded by further DNA sequences in the sample. The rearrangement uses TRBV28 and TRBJ2-7; D is uncertain. In germline, CDR1 is MDHEN, CDR2 SYDVKM. CDR3 length: 11 residues. The V gene lost 6 bases and the J gene lost 3 bases, with 6 bases spanning the gap. CDR3 nucleotides: TGTGCCAGCAGGTTAAACTACGAGCAGTACTTC. Translation gives CASRLNYEQYF.

The genes are TRBV28 and TRBJ2-1, with D tentatively TRBD1 (7 bases). Germline CDR1 reads MDHEN; CDR2 reads SYDVKM. The CDR3 consists of 14 residues. The germline V and J ends were trimmed by 2 bases and 9 bases, with 14 bases remaining between them. CDR3 nucleotides: TGTGCCAGCAGTTTAACAGGGGAGGTTGTTGAGCAGTTCTTC. Translated, it gives CASSLTGEVVEQFF.

The chain carries TRBV11-3 and TRBJ1-1, with no clear D. Germline values: CDR1 SGHNT, CDR2 YENEEA. Trimming stripped 0 bases from V and 8 bases from J, with 10 bases between. The CDR3 contains 13 residues. The CDR3 reads CASSLERYGEAFF. Here the CDR3 DNA reads TGTGCCAGCAGCTTAGAGAGGTACGGCGAAGCTTTCTTT.

J is TRBJ2-7 and V is TRBV29-1; D remains ambiguous. Trimming left V 6 bases short and J 4 bases short, with 4 bases between. The length of the CDR3 is 9 residues. Germline loops: CDR1 SQVTM, CDR2 ANQGSEA. CDR3 in DNA: TGCAGCGTGAAGTACGAGCAGTACTTC. Its protein product is CSVKYEQYF.